This TCR beta chain came from a study of beta chain features in type 1 diabetes. Researchers reported sorting CD4+ naive, central memory, regulatory and stem cell-like memory cells via CD45RO/CCR7/CD25/CD127/CD95/CD27. Of the isolated RNA, all was reverse transcribed, and so the sequenced material was expressed TCRB transcripts. The protocol was immunoSEQ multiplex PCR, while the TCRdb copy is restricted to in-frame clones and leaves out a portion. The table has about 140,000 clones, 6.9% seen once; the top ten hold about 1.4%. Study results and caveats: The naive, central memory and Treg TCRB repertoires of patients appeared to be more similar to one another than those of healthy donors.

The junction had 2 bases not matched to a gene; V was cut back by 5 bases and J by 1 base. Germline values: CDR1 SGHTA, CDR2 FQGNSA. This CDR3 has 14 amino acids. Turning to this clone: The antigen is unknown.

The sample taken for sequencing was central memory CD4+ T cells from blood. The sequence derives from a woman younger than 45 in good health. The chain recombines TRBV7-2 with TRBJ2-5; 9 bases align to TRBD2. In DNA, the CDR3 is TGTGCCAGCAGCGTGGGACTAGCCCAAGAGACCCAGTACTTC. Translated, it gives CASSVGLAQETQYF.